This T cell receptor (beta chain) was captured in a study of a mutant IDH1 vaccine in newly diagnosed glioma. Study-wide context: Patients underwent eight vaccinations, which took place in weeks 1, 3, 5, 7, 11, 15, 19 and 23. Vaccines were begun 4-6 weeks after radiotherapy alone, or with temozolomide cycles. Standard pretreatment was either radiotherapy, temozolomide, or, for most, radiochemotherapy with temozolomide.

The assay was immunoSEQ multiplex PCR, and TCRdb's table has in-frame clones only and misses some. Of around 40,000 clones listed, 70% to 90% were seen once; the top ten hold around 1.7%. In regard to this clone: What it binds is unknown.

Germline V CDR1 and CDR2: SGHNT, YYREEE (reference sequence). V lost 9 bases to trimming and J lost 7 bases, with 14 bases between them. This CDR3 is 12 amino acids long. Documented time point: week 5, during vaccination. Vaccinated patients received 300 ug of mutant IDH1 20-mer peptide per dose, with topical imiquimod. Findings of the study overall: Pseudoprogression appears to have had no connection to changes in top peripheral T cell clonotypes.

This clonotype was sampled from a middle-aged man with glioma. The chain is built from TRBV5-4 and TRBJ2-1, with D perhaps TRBD2 (5 bases). Sequencing used PBMCs, obtained from a glioma patient whose treatment included an IDH1 peptide vaccine. CDR3 in DNA: TGTGCCACCTTTCGGGAATTGAATGAGCAGTTCTTC. Protein product: CATFRELNEQFF.